Presented here are 10 T cell receptor beta chains from one specimen sequenced in a study of spatial heterogeneity in lung cancer. The study's findings and limits: Expanded alpha and beta TCR counts within tumors tracked tumor mutation counts.

For these TCRs, the target antigens are not known. Via MiXCR, TCRdb re-called the 5' RACE reads, giving one row per CDR3 protein. Among roughly 7,000 distinct CDR3 sequences listed, 11% to 15% were seen once. Time point noted: sample taken at primary tumor resection. The sequences come from lung tumor tissue, collected at surgery. All receptors derive from a female donor with early-stage non-small cell lung cancer.

A remark on this clonotype: Little can be read into the size of this beta chain, an off-target read in a library designed for alpha chains. The chain has TRBV14 and TRBJ1-4; D uncertain. Germline CDR1 SGHDN, CDR2 FVKESK. The V end lost 4 bases, the J end lost 4 bases, and 7 bases lay between the germline ends. The CDR3 runs 13 residues. CDR3 residues: CASSLGNNEKLFF. As DNA, the CDR3 is TGTGCCAGCAGCCTCGGAAATAATGAAAAACTGTTTTTT.

To note about this clonotype: Since the library was made to target alpha chains, this beta chain is a stray read and its abundance is not meaningful. The chain employs TRBV24-1 and TRBJ1-5; D ambiguous. V dropped 4 bases and J dropped 4 bases, with 4 bases sitting between them. Germline V CDR1 and CDR2: KGHDR, SFDVKD. The CDR3 extends over 12 amino acids. CDR3 DNA sequence: TGTGCCACCAGTGACCCGAATCAGCCCCAGCATTTT. This gives the protein CATSDPNQPQHF.

This clonotype was counted many times. This beta chain lies outside the target of a library built for alpha chains; its clone size means little. This chain connects TRBV29-1 to TRBJ2-5; 9 bases match TRBD1. The J segment lost 9 bases and the V segment lost 6 bases, leaving 8 bases of the junction unmatched. Germline V gene sequence: CDR1 SQVTM, CDR2 ANQGSEA. This CDR3 spans 12 amino acids. This CDR3 reads CSVTTGGRAQYF. The CDR3 nucleotides read TGCAGCGTAACCACAGGGGGCAGGGCCCAGTACTTC.

This clonotype is labeled as medium-sized. This beta chain lies outside the target of a library built for alpha chains; its clone size means little. The chain recombines TRBV18 with TRBJ2-7; D remains ambiguous. The V end lost 2 bases, the J end lost 3 bases, and 5 bases lay between the germline ends. CDR3 length: 12 residues. Germline assignment: CDR1 KGHSH and CDR2 LQKENI. CDR3: CASSPNGYEQYF. The CDR3 region has the DNA TGTGCCAGCTCACCAAACGGCTACGAGCAGTACTTC.

This clonotype is medium-sized (0.01 to 0.1%). This beta chain represents an off-target read in a library built for alpha chains; its size is of limited meaning. The CDR3 is CASSRSSSTDTQYF. CDR3 sequence (DNA): TGTGCCAGCAGCCGTAGCTCTAGCACAGATACGCAGTATTTT. J is TRBJ2-3 and V is TRBV7-9, with D unclear. Trimming stripped 5 bases from V and 0 bases from J, with 9 bases between. CDR3 length: 14 amino acids. Per germline, CDR1 SEHNR and CDR2 FQNEAQ (reference sequence). Using reference TRBV7-9 and TRBJ2-3 for the parts outside the CDR3, the full variable domain is DTGVSQNPRHKITKRGQNVTFRCDPISEHNRLYWYRQTLGQGPEFLTYFQNEAQLEKSRLLSDRFSAERPKGSFSTLEIQRTEQGDSAMYLCASSRSSSTDTQYFGPGTRLTVL.

Points on this clonotype: Found in a library prepared for alpha chains, this beta chain is an off-target read, and its abundance has little meaning. This CDR3 reads CSVVDQGADTQYF. Written as DNA, the CDR3 is TGCAGCGTTGTGGATCAGGGGGCAGATACGCAGTATTTT. V usage is TRBV29-1 and J usage is TRBJ2-3, with 7 positions matching TRBD1. The CDR3 runs to 13 residues. In germline, CDR1 is SQVTM, CDR2 ANQGSEA. Trimming took 4 bases from V and 4 from J; bases not matched to a gene: 5.

The sample holds many counts of this clonotype. This beta chain is an off-target read within a library intended for alpha chains, so its frequency means little. J is TRBJ1-6 and V is TRBV9; D not resolved. V was shortened by 4 bases and J by 6 bases, with 11 bases between the two germline ends. The CDR3 consists of 14 residues. CDR1 is SGDLS, CDR2 YYNGEE, per germline. The CDR3 DNA reads as TGTGCCAGCAGCCCAAGTGGAGGTAATTCACCCCTCCACTTT. It specifies CASSPSGGNSPLHF.

This clonotype has a count of ten or more. A library prepared for alpha chains yielded this beta chain as an off-target read; its size is of little meaning. This chain joins TRBV7-2 and TRBJ1-3; the D is unclear. Germline-derived CDR1 and CDR2 are SGHTA and FQGNSA. The CDR3 is made up of 15 amino acids. V lost 4 bases and J 0 bases, leaving 10 bases between the germline ends. The CDR3 is CASSSRRDSGNTIYF. CDR3 DNA: TGTGCCAGCAGCTCGAGACGAGACTCTGGAAACACCATATATTTT.

This clonotype is medium-sized (0.01 to 0.1%). Because the library targeted alpha chains, this beta chain is an off-target read whose size means little. The genes are TRBV30 and TRBJ1-5; 7 bases map to TRBD1. Germline-derived CDR1 and CDR2 are GTSNPN and SVGIG (reference sequence). This CDR3 spans 14 amino acids. V was pared by 3 bases and J by 4 bases, with 6 bases of the junction left unmatched. The DNA for the CDR3 is TGTGCCTGGAGACAGACAGGGCCAAATCAGCCCCAGCATTTT. Encoded protein: CAWRQTGPNQPQHF.

This clonotype appeared many times. This beta chain is a stray read from a library made for alpha chains; its abundance is not meaningful. The V and J genes are TRBV27 and TRBJ1-1; 7 bases match TRBD1. Germline CDR1 reads MNHEY; CDR2 reads SMNVEV (reference sequence). The CDR3 is 13 amino acids. V trimming: 6 bases; J trimming: 9 bases; junction bases outside the gene matches: 10. Here the CDR3 reads CASRKTGSGQAFF. Written as DNA, the CDR3 is TGTGCCAGCAGAAAGACAGGGAGCGGTCAAGCTTTCTTT.